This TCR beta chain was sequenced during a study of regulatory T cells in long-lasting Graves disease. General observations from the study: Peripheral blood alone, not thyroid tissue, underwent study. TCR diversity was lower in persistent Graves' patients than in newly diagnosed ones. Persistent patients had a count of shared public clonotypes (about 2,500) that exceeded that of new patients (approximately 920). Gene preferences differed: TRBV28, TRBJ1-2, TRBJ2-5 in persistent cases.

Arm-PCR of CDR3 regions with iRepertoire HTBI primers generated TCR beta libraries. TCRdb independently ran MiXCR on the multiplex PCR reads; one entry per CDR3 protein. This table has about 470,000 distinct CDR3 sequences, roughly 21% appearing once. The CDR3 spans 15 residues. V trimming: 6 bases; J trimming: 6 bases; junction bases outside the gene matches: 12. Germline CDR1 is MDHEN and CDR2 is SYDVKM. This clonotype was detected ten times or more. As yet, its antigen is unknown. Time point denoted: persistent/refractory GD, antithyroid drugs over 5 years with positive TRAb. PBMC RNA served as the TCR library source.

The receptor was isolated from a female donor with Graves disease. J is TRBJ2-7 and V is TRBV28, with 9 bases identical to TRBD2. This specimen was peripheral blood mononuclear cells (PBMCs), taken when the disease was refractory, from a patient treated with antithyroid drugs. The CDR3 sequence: CASSPSGDLSGEQYF. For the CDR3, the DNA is TGTGCCAGCAGCCCTAGCGGGGACCTATCTGGCGAGCAGTACTTC.